The entry below gives a single T cell receptor (beta chain) sequence along with its context. The data originate from a study of control samples from healthy donors and cancer patients. The assay was immunoSEQ multiplex PCR, and TCRdb's table has in-frame clones only and misses some. The profile covers some 76,000 clones, with roughly 90% appearing a single time and around a fifth taken by the ten largest. Germline CDR1 and CDR2: MNHNS and SASEGT. CDR3 length equals 14 residues. V trimming: 2 bases; J trimming: 3 bases; junction bases outside the gene matches: 3. The V call is TRBV6-1, the J call TRBJ1-1; 7 nucleotides line up with TRBD1. The receptor comes from a man aged 55 to 70 with lung cancer. The sequencing sample was made of PBMCs. The CDR3 DNA reads TGTGCCAGCAGTGAATACACAGGGGACACTGAAGCTTTCTTT. Its protein product is CASSEYTGDTEAFF.